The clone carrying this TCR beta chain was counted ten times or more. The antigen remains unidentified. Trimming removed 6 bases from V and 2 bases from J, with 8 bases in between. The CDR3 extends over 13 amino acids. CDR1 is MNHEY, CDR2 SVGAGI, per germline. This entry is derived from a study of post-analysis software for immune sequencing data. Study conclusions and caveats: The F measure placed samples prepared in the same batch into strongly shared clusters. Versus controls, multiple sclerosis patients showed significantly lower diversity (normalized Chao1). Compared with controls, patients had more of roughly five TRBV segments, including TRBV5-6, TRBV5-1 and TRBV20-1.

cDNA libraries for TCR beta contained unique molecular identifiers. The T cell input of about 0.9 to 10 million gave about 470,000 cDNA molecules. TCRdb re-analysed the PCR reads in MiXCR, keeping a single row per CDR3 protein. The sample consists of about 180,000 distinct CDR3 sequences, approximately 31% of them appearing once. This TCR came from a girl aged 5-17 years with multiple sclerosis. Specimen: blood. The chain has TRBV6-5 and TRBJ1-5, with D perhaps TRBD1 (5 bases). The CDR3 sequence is CASRLGGNQPQHF. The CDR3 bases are TGTGCCAGCAGGCTAGGGGGCAATCAGCCCCAGCATTTT.